A selection of T cell receptor beta chains follows, all from one sample in a study of blood T cell repertoires in COVID-19. The assay was immunoSEQ multiplex PCR, and TCRdb's table has in-frame clones only and misses some. The table shows some 170,000 clones, with 85% to 90% occurring only once. The sequenced material came from PBMCs or T cells enriched from blood (not recorded which). All receptors come from a man in his forties who had recovered from COVID-19. Both conserved end residues are part of each CDR3. The order of the fields is J gene, D gene, clone size, V gene, CDR3 protein, CDR3 DNA. A D gene is named only where the DNA matches it firmly. The size of a clone is reported for some rows only, either as once, few or many, or as a class for expanded clones.

>TRBJ1-1|.|.|TRBV30
CAWGLAEAFF
TGTGCCTGGGGACTTGCTGAAGCTTTCTTT
>TRBJ1-1|TRBD1|.|TRBV30
CAGTVLNTEAFF
TGTGCCGGGACAGTTCTGAACACTGAAGCTTTCTTT
>TRBJ2-3|TRBD2|.|TRBV5-1
CASNREGLDTQYF
TGCGCCAGCAACCGGGAGGGCCTCGATACGCAGTATTTT
>TRBJ1-5|.|.|TRBV4-1
CASSHPQVEERGNQPQHF
TGCGCCAGCAGCCACCCCCAGGTGGAAGAGCGGGGCAATCAGCCCCAGCATTTT
>TRBJ1-2|TRBD1|few|TRBV7-9
CASSHGTGERGYTF
TGTGCCAGCAGCCATGGGACAGGGGAGAGAGGCTACACCTTC
>TRBJ2-7|.|once|TRBV29-1
CSVGRRVASGVSSYEQYF
TGCAGCGTTGGGAGAAGGGTCGCTTCGGGGGTAAGCTCCTACGAGCAGTACTTC
>TRBJ2-1|.|.|TRBV29-1
CSVGRVGAYNEQFF
TGCAGCGTTGGACGGGTAGGGGCTTACAATGAGCAGTTCTTC
>TRBJ1-1|.|.|TRBV5-1
CASSLRQGNTEAFF
TGCGCCAGCAGCTTGAGGCAGGGGAACACTGAAGCTTTCTTT
>TRBJ1-3|.|once|TRBV30
CARHSSNSGNTIYF
TGTGCCCGACACTCCAGCAACTCTGGAAACACCATATATTTT
>TRBJ1-1|TRBD1|once|TRBV6-5
CASRGQENTEAFF
TGTGCCAGCAGGGGACAGGAGAACACTGAAGCTTTCTTT
>TRBJ2-2|TRBD1|.|TRBV29-1
CSVAAGTGNTGELFF
TGCAGCGTTGCAGCCGGGACAGGGAACACCGGGGAGCTGTTTTTT
>TRBJ2-3|.|.|TRBV15
CATSIYRLDTQYF
TGTGCCACCAGCATATATCGACTGGATACGCAGTATTTT
>TRBJ1-2|.|.|TRBV19
CASSTGTTNYGYTF
TGTGCCAGTAGTACAGGGACAACTAACTATGGCTACACCTTC
>TRBJ1-5|.|.|TRBV30
CAWSVSGNQPQHF
TGTGCCTGGAGTGTCTCGGGGAATCAGCCCCAGCATTTT
>TRBJ1-2|.|once|TRBV18
CASSPPGSSYGYTF
TGTGCCAGCTCACCACCGGGGAGTAGCTATGGCTACACCTTC
>TRBJ2-1|.|.|TRBV5-4
CASGGFVVGANEQFF
TGTGCCAGCGGTGGTTTTGTAGTTGGGGCCAATGAGCAGTTCTTC
>TRBJ2-3|.|.|TRBV7-3
CASSANAPDTQYF
TGTGCCAGCAGCGCTAATGCGCCAGATACGCAGTATTTT
>TRBJ2-6|TRBD1|few|TRBV19
CASSRTGSSGANVLTF
TGTGCCAGTAGTCGGACAGGGAGTTCTGGGGCCAACGTCCTGACTTTC
>TRBJ2-3|.|.|TRBV5-8
CASRHLGQHTDTQYF
TGTGCCAGCCGACATCTAGGACAGCACACAGATACGCAGTATTTT